Each of the 17 T cell receptor beta chains below was sequenced from the same sample in a study of cytomegalovirus exposure and HLA in healthy donors. The PCR contained 60 Vbeta and 13 Jbeta primers. Libraries were prepared by immunoSEQ multiplex PCR; TCRdb keeps only in-frame clonotypes and omits some of them. This table lists about 82,000 clones. The material sequenced was PBMCs. The receptor set was obtained from a woman aged 25 to 39 in good health and CMV-seronegative.

This chain connects TRBV5-1 to TRBJ1-6; 8 nucleotides line up with TRBD1. Germline values: CDR1 SGHRS, CDR2 YFSETQ. This CDR3 has 15 residues. Germline trimming cut 4 bases from V and 9 bases from J; bases unmatched to any gene: 9. CDR3 sequence reads: CASSPDRGRGSPLHF. The DNA of the CDR3 is TGCGCCAGCAGCCCCGACAGGGGACGGGGTTCACCCCTCCACTTT.

The rearrangement joins TRBV5-1 to TRBJ2-7, with D possibly TRBD1 on 6 matching bases. The CDR3 totals 14 residues. Trimming pared 1 base from V and 1 base from J, leaving 9 bases between. Germline CDR1 SGHRS, CDR2 YFSETQ. The CDR3 nucleotides are TGCGCCAGCAGCTTGATTCAGGGGTCCTACGAGCAGTACTTC. Translation gives CASSLIQGSYEQYF. Complete variable domain (other parts from reference TRBV5-1 and TRBJ2-7): KAGVTQTPRYLIKTRGQQVTLSCSPISGHRSVSWYQQTPGQGLQFLFEYFSETQRNKGNFPGRFSGRQFSNSRSEMNVSTLELGDSALYLCASSLIQGSYEQYFGPGTRLTVT.

The V and J genes are TRBV9 and TRBJ2-1, with D uncertain. The germline V gene encodes CDR1 SGDLS and CDR2 YYNGEE. V was clipped by 3 bases and J by 2 bases, with 12 bases between them. The CDR3 is made up of 15 amino acids. CDR3 amino acids: CASSASVTTYNEQFF. The CDR3 region has the DNA TGTGCCAGCAGCGCAAGCGTAACCACCTACAATGAGCAGTTCTTC.

The V and J genes are TRBV15 and TRBJ1-3, with 7 bases fitting TRBD1. The CDR3 consists of 15 residues. The trim removed 3 bases at V and 1 base at J, leaving 3 bases unmatched. CDR1 is LNHNV, CDR2 YYDKDF, per germline (reference sequence). Here the CDR3 reads CATSSWDSSGNTIYF. The DNA for the CDR3 is TGTGCCACCAGCAGCTGGGACAGTTCTGGAAACACCATATATTTT.

This chain uses TRBV5-1 with TRBJ2-3; a possible D gene is TRBD2 (5 bases). The CDR3 is 16 residues long. Between the trimmed V and J ends, which lost 2 bases and 0 bases, there was a span of 13 bases. Per germline, CDR1 SGHRS and CDR2 YFSETQ. The CDR3, as DNA: TGCGCCAGCAGCTTAAGAGCGGCCGCAAGCACAGATACGCAGTATTTT. It yields the protein CASSLRAAASTDTQYF.

The rearrangement links TRBV10-1 to TRBJ2-2; TRBD1 agrees at 9 bases. The CDR3 is 15 amino acids. The J segment lost 4 bases and the V segment lost 5 bases, leaving 5 bases of the junction unmatched. The germline CDR1 and CDR2 sequences are WNHNN and SYGVQD (reference sequence). The CDR3 region is CASSSGQGITGELFF. CDR3 bases: TGCGCCAGCAGTTCGGGACAGGGAATCACCGGGGAGCTGTTTTTT.

The genes are TRBV6-1 and TRBJ2-7, with 12 bases fitting TRBD2. Germline V CDR1 and CDR2: MNHNS, SASEGT. V trimming: 6 bases; J trimming: 3 bases; junction bases outside the gene matches: 0. This CDR3 comprises 13 residues. CDR3 nucleotides: TGTGCCAGCAGGACTAGCGGGAGCTACGAGCAGTACTTC. Its translation is CASRTSGSYEQYF.

The V call is TRBV5-1, the J call TRBJ2-7, with 9 bases aligning to TRBD1. Germline lookup yields CDR1 SGHRS and CDR2 YFSETQ. The CDR3 is 15 residues long. V dropped 4 bases and J dropped 3; count of bases not matched to a gene: 8. In DNA form, the CDR3 reads TGCGCCAGCAGCCTGTCCGGACAGGGGAACTACGAGCAGTACTTC. This gives the protein CASSLSGQGNYEQYF.

V and J are TRBV6-5 and TRBJ1-1; TRBD1 might be the D (6 bases). CDR1 MNHEY and CDR2 SVGAGI come from the germline V gene. Trimming removed 6 bases from V and 2 bases from J, with 16 bases in between. The CDR3 extends over 15 amino acids. CDR3 loop: CASRSRTATNTEAFF. The CDR3 DNA is TGTGCCAGCAGATCTCGGACAGCGACCAACACTGAAGCTTTCTTT.

V gene TRBV30 combines with J gene TRBJ2-7; 11 nucleotides agree with TRBD2. The germline CDR1 and CDR2 sequences are GTSNPN and SVGIG (reference sequence). With 2 bases clipped from V and 0 bases from J, the junction kept 0 bases outside the gene matches. This CDR3 is 14 amino acids long. For the CDR3, the DNA is TGTGCCTGGAGTACTAGCGGGAGCTCCTACGAGCAGTACTTC. Protein product: CAWSTSGSSYEQYF.

This chain links TRBV6-1 with TRBJ1-1; D is uncertain. The CDR3 spans 14 residues. V was pared by 4 bases and J by 2 bases, with 11 bases between. In germline, CDR1 is MNHNS, CDR2 SASEGT. CDR3: CASSGRSLNTEAFF. Written as DNA, the CDR3 is TGTGCCAGCAGTGGTAGATCTTTAAACACTGAAGCTTTCTTT.

The chain couples TRBV19 to TRBJ2-2; D is uncertain. This CDR3 is built from 13 residues. Germline CDR1 reads LNHDA; CDR2 reads SQIVND (reference sequence). V was shortened by 5 bases and J by 4 bases, with 8 bases between the two germline ends. The CDR3 sequence is CASSQAFTGELFF. CDR3 DNA sequence: TGTGCCAGTAGTCAGGCCTTCACCGGGGAGCTGTTTTTT. The variable domain in full, with the rest retrieved from reference TRBV19 and TRBJ2-2, is DGGITQSPKYLFRKEGQNVTLSCEQNLNHDAMYWYRQDPGQGLRLIYYSQIVNDFQKGDIAEGYSVSREKKESFPLTVTSAQKNPTAFYLCASSQAFTGELFFGEGSRLTVL.

The chain combines TRBV4-2 with TRBJ2-3, with D possibly TRBD2 on 5 matching bases. CDR3 length: 16 residues. With 3 bases removed from V and 0 bases from J, the gap between germline ends came to 13 bases. CDR1 and CDR2 from the germline V gene are LGHNA and YNFKEQ. Here the CDR3 reads CASSHPLAVSTDTQYF. DNA for the CDR3: TGTGCCAGCAGCCACCCTCTAGCAGTTAGCACAGATACGCAGTATTTT.

The chain employs TRBV18 and TRBJ1-2, with 9 bases aligning to TRBD1. This CDR3 is 12 amino acids long. Unmatched junction bases numbered 1, after V lost 5 bases and J lost 6 bases. Looked up from germline, CDR1 is KGHSH and CDR2 is LQKENI. CDR3 in DNA: TGTGCCAGCTCAACAGGGGGCCATGGCTACACCTTC. Translated, it gives CASSTGGHGYTF.

This chain joins TRBV4-2 and TRBJ1-5, with TRBD1 matching 8 bases. The V and J ends lost 4 bases and 0 bases, in that order; junction bases with no gene match: 2. This CDR3 contains 15 residues. CDR1 and CDR2 (germline): LGHNA, YNFKEQ. CDR3 coding DNA: TGTGCCAGCAGCCGGGGACAGGATAGCAATCAGCCCCAGCATTTT. This codes for CASSRGQDSNQPQHF.

The chain links TRBV6-1 to TRBJ1-2; the D is unclear. CDR1 and CDR2 from the germline V gene are MNHNS and SASEGT. This CDR3 has 12 residues. The V gene lost 3 bases and the J gene lost 4 bases, with 6 bases spanning the gap. In DNA, the CDR3 is TGTGCCAGCAGTGAGGCAGGCTATGGCTACACCTTC. Protein: CASSEAGYGYTF.

V is TRBV5-1 and J is TRBJ2-7, with 13 bases fitting TRBD2. The germline V gene has CDR1 SGHRS and CDR2 YFSETQ. V lost 4 bases, J lost 12 bases, and 7 bases stayed unmatched. The CDR3 extends over 13 amino acids. The CDR3 nucleotides read TGCGCCAGCAGCGCGGGACTAGCGGGGAAGCCGTACTTC. Amino acid sequence: CASSAGLAGKPYF. The full variable domain, its missing parts supplied by reference TRBV5-1 and TRBJ2-7, is KAGVTQTPRYLIKTRGQQVTLSCSPISGHRSVSWYQQTPGQGLQFLFEYFSETQRNKGNFPGRFSGRQFSNSRSEMNVSTLELGDSALYLCASSAGLAGKPYFGPGTRLTVT.